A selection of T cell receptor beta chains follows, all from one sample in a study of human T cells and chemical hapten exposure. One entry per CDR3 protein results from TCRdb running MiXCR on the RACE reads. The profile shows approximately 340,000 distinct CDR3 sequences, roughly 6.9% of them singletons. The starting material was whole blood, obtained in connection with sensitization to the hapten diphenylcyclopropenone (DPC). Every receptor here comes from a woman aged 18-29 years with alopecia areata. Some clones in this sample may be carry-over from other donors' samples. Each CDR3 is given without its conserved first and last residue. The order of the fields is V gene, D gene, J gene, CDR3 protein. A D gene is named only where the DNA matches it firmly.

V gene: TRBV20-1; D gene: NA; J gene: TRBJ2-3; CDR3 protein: SASQGSTDTQY
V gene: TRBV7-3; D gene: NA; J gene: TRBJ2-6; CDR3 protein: ASSWASFSGANVLT
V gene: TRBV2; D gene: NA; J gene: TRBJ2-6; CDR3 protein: ASSRGSGANVLT
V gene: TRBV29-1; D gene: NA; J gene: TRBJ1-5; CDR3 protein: SVAVGGVSQPQH
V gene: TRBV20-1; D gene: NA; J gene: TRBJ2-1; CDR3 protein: SARAGTSYNEQF
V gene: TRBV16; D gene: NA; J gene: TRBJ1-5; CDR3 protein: TVRRIYSNQPQH
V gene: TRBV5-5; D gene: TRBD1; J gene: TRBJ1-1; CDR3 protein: ASSLLGQGASEAF
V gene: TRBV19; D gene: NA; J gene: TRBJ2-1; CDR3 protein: ASSPTSGYNEQF
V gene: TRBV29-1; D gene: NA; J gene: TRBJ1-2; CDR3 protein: SAAGVVPNYGYT
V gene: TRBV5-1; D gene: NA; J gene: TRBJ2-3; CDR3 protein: ASSLRSFTDTQY
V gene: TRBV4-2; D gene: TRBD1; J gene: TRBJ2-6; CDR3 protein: ASSQGQGAGANVLT
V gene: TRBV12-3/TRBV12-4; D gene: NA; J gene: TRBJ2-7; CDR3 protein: ASSLGRAEQY
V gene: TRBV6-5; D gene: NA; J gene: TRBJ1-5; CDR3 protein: ASSYSRVQPQH
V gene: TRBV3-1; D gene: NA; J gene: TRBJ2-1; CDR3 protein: ASSQDLRGSSYNEQF
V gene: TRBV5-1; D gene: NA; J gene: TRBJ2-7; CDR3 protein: ASSLVGGRSGISYEQY
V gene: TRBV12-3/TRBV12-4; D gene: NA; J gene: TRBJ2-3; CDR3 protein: ASTPASSTDTQY
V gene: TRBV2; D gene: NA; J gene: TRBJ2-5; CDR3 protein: ASSLSTQY
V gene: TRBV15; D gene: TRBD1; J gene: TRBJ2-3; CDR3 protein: ATSRPVTGGANTQY
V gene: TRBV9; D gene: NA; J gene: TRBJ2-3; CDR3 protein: ASSVSGPGTDTQY
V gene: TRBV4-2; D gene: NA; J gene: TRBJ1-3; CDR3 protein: ASNEASGNTIY
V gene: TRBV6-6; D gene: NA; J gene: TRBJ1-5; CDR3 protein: ASSYGGKGQPQH
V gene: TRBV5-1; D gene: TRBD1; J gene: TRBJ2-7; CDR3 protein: ASSYDRDSYEQY
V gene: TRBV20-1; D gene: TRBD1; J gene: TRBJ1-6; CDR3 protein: SARDPKGADSPLH
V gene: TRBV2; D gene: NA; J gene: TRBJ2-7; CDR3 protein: ASTTIDYEQY
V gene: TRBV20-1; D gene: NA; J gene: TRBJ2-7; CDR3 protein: SAIPEEQY
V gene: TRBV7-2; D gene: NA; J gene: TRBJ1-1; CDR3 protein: ASSFSAVVNTEAF
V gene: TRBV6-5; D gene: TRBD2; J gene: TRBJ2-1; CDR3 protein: ASRPTSGGKYEQF
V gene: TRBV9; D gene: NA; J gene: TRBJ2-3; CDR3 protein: ASSGSGSDTQY
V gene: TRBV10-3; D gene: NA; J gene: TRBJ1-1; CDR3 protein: AAAPLLQLNTEAF